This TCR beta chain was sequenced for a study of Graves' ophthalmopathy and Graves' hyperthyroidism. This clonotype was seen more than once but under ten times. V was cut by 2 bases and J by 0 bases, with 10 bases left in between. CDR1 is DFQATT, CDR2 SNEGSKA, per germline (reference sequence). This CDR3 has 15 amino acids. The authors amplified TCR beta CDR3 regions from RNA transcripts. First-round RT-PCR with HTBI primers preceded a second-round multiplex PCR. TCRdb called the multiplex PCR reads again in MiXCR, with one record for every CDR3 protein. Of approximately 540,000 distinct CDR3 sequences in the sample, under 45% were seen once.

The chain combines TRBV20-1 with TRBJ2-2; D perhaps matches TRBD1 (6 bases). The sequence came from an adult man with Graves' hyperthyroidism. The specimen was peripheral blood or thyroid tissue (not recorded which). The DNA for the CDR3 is TGCAGTGCTAGACACGGGACATCGAACACCGGGGAGCTGTTTTTT. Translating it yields CSARHGTSNTGELFF.